This T cell receptor (beta chain) was documented in a study of blood T cell repertoires in COVID-19. Study details: T cells, B-cell-depleted T cells, or PBMCs provided the cDNA or gDNA that served as material.

Germline loops: CDR1 LGHDT, CDR2 YNNKEL (reference sequence). The CDR3 runs 14 residues. With 3 bases clipped from V and 1 base from J, the junction kept 2 bases outside the gene matches. About this clone: Other DNA sequences within the sample encode an identical CDR3.

Sequencing was performed with immunoSEQ multiplex PCR; in TCRdb, only in-frame clones are kept and a portion is missing. The profile covers 250,000 to 300,000 clones, with roughly 89% appearing a single time and 2.5% to 3.5% taken by the ten largest. All exposed participants met a person with COVID-19 within 2 weeks before entering the study. The chain uses TRBV3-1 (or the pseudogene TRBV3-2) and TRBJ1-1, with 7 bases matching TRBD1. The clonotype was recovered from a woman aged 50 to 60 who had been exposed to COVID-19. Sample: PBMCs or T cells enriched from blood (not recorded which). CDR3 sequence reads: CASSQRTGNTEAFF. In DNA, the CDR3 is TGTGCCAGCAGCCAGAGGACAGGGAACACTGAAGCTTTCTTT.